These 2 T cell receptor beta chains were all obtained from the same sample, sequenced in a study of CD8 T cells in ankylosing spondylitis. TCRdb re-derived calls from the 5' RACE reads in MiXCR, one entry per CDR3 protein. The sample consists of under 300,000 distinct CDR3 sequences, 8% to 11% of them appearing once. Specimen: blood, either unsorted or a sorted T cell fraction (not recorded which). All receptors come from a male donor with ankylosing spondylitis or in good health (not recorded which).

This clonotype was counted many times. The chain uses TRBV30 and TRBJ2-3; 12 bases are a match to TRBD2. Germline values: CDR1 GTSNPN, CDR2 SVGIG (reference sequence). Germline trimming cut 0 bases from V and 2 bases from J; bases unmatched to any gene: 9. The CDR3 is 18 residues long. The DNA for the CDR3 is TGTGCCTGGAGTGTAACCCCACTAGCGGGGGGCTACACAGATACGCAGTATTTT. Protein: CAWSVTPLAGGYTDTQYF.

This clonotype was seen ten or more times. This chain links TRBV20-1 with TRBJ2-7; D ambiguous. The CDR3 is 12 amino acids. Germline V gene sequence: CDR1 DFQATT, CDR2 SNEGSKA (reference sequence). V dropped 3 bases and J dropped 4 bases, with 10 bases sitting between them. The CDR3 is CSASPRGYEQYF. The CDR3 DNA is TGCAGTGCTAGTCCTCGAGGTTACGAGCAGTACTTC.